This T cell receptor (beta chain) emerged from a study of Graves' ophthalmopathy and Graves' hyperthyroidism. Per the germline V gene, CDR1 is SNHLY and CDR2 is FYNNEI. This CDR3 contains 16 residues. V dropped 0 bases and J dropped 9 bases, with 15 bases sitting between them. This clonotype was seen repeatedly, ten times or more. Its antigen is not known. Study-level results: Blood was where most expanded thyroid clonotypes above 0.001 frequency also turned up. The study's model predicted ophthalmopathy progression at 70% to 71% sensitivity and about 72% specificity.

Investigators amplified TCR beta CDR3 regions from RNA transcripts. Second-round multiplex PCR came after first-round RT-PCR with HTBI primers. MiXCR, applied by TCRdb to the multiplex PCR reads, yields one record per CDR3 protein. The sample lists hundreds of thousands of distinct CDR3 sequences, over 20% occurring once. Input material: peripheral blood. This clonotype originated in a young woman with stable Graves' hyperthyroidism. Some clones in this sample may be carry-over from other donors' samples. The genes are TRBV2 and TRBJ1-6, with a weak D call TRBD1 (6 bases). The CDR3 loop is CASSEAEGQLVSPLHF. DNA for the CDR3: TGTGCCAGCAGTGAAGCGGAAGGACAGCTAGTTTCACCCCTCCACTTT. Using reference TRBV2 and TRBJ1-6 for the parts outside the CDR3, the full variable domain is EPEVTQTPSHQVTQMGQEVILRCVPISNHLYFYWYRQILGQKVEFLVSFYNNEISEKSEIFDDQFSVERPDGSNFTLKIRSTKLEDSAMYFCASSEAEGQLVSPLHFGNGTRLTVT.